The 21 T cell receptor beta chains presented below share a single source sample, sequenced in a study of T cells and copy number aberrations in small-cell lung cancer. Method: immunoSEQ multiplex PCR; TCRdb's copy keeps in-frame clones and lacks some. The repertoire holds approximately 400 clones, with about 79% as singletons. What was sequenced was tumor tissue. These receptors all come from a woman aged 55 to 70 with small cell lung cancer.

This rearrangement joins TRBV4-2 to TRBJ2-5; D not resolved. V lost 1 base and J lost 3, with 6 bases in between. The CDR3 has 13 residues. CDR1 LGHNA and CDR2 YNFKEQ come from the germline V gene. The CDR3 reads CASSQGFEETQYF. The DNA of the CDR3 is TGTGCCAGCAGCCAAGGGTTTGAAGAGACCCAGTACTTC.

The rearrangement uses TRBV9 and TRBJ1-1; D may be TRBD1 (6 bases). The germline V gene has CDR1 SGDLS and CDR2 YYNGEE. V lost 3 bases and J 11 bases, leaving 20 bases between the germline ends. This CDR3 contains 14 residues. CDR3 residues: CASSGDRDKQGAFF. Written as DNA, the CDR3 is TGTGCCAGCAGCGGAGACCGGGACAAGCAGGGCGCTTTCTTT. The full variable domain, completed using reference TRBV9 and TRBJ1-1, is DSGVTQTPKHLITATGQRVTLRCSPRSGDLSVYWYQQSLDQGLQFLIQYYNGEERAKGNILERFSAQQFPDLHSELNLSSLELGDSALYFCASSGDRDKQGAFFGQGTRLTVV.

J is TRBJ2-1 and V is TRBV14; D unresolved. The CDR3 sequence is 16 residues long. The germline V and J ends were trimmed by 0 bases and 5 bases, with 14 bases remaining between them. Germline assignment: CDR1 SGHDN and CDR2 FVKESK. For the CDR3, the DNA is TGTGCCAGCAGCCAAGAGTGGGCCCCCCCCGACAATGAGCAGTTCTTC. It codes for CASSQEWAPPDNEQFF.

This chain links TRBV6-5 with TRBJ2-7; 8 bases fit TRBD2. J lost 5 bases, V lost 5 bases, and 11 bases had no gene match. From germline, CDR1 is MNHEY and CDR2 SVGAGI. The CDR3 consists of 15 residues. The chain's CDR3 is CASSLLPGGRDEQYF. DNA for the CDR3: TGTGCCAGCAGTCTCCTACCGGGAGGGAGGGACGAGCAGTACTTC.

The rearrangement joins TRBV5-4 to TRBJ1-3; D unresolved. V was trimmed by 4 bases and J by 10 bases, leaving 24 bases between them. Germline CDR1 reads SGHNT; CDR2 reads YYREEE (reference sequence). The CDR3 has 16 amino acids. This CDR3 reads CASSASQVALEGTIYF. Written as DNA, the CDR3 is TGTGCCAGCAGCGCGTCGCAAGTTGCCTTGGAAGGAACCATATATTTT.

This chain uses TRBV10-1 with TRBJ2-7; TRBD1 matches at 11 bases. Germline CDR1 reads WNHNN; CDR2 reads SYGVQD (reference sequence). This CDR3 is built from 17 residues. V lost 4 bases and J lost 4; bases outside the gene matches: 12. CDR3: CASSGVMDRGPGYEQYF. The DNA for the CDR3 is TGCGCCAGCAGTGGAGTAATGGACAGGGGGCCGGGATACGAGCAGTACTTC.

Written as DNA, the CDR3 is TGTGCCAGCAGCGCCTCGGGACAGGGGTCGGCCGGGGAGCTGTTTTTT. Its translation: CASSASGQGSAGELFF. The rearrangement links TRBV5-4 to TRBJ2-2, with TRBD1 matching over 10 bases. The CDR3 is made up of 16 amino acids. Germline CDR1 is SGHNT and CDR2 is YYREEE (reference sequence). V lost 4 bases, J lost 6 bases, and 9 bases stayed unmatched.

The chain combines TRBV5-6 with TRBJ1-2; no firm D call. This CDR3 is built from 14 residues. Germline V gives CDR1 SGHDT, CDR2 YYEEEE. Trimming left V 0 bases short and J 4 bases short, with 10 bases between. The CDR3 loop is CASSLAADIYGYTF. The CDR3 DNA reads as TGTGCCAGCAGCTTGGCGGCGGATATCTATGGCTACACCTTC.

This clone was recorded only once. The chain uses TRBV27 and TRBJ2-1; D is possibly TRBD2 (5 bases). Trimming took off 2 bases at V and 5 bases at J, with 7 bases between the two ends. This CDR3 comprises 13 residues. Germline CDR1 reads MNHEY; CDR2 reads SMNVEV (reference sequence). The CDR3 reads CASSLGRDNEQFF. The CDR3 coding sequence is TGTGCCAGCAGTTTAGGGCGGGACAATGAGCAGTTCTTC.

The rearrangement uses TRBV14 and TRBJ1-2; D is ambiguous. Germline assignment: CDR1 SGHDN and CDR2 FVKESK. V dropped 2 bases and J dropped 2 bases, with 9 bases sitting between them. The CDR3 is 14 residues long. CDR3 amino acids: CASSQWGGNYGYTF. The CDR3 DNA sequence: TGTGCCAGCAGCCAATGGGGAGGAAACTATGGCTACACCTTC.

The J gene is TRBJ2-7, the V gene TRBV29-1, with 7 bases that match TRBD1. The CDR3 is 13 amino acids. J was trimmed by 0 bases and V by 5 bases; bases with no gene match: 4. CDR1 is SQVTM and CDR2 is ANQGSEA in the germline V gene. Here the CDR3 DNA reads TGCAGCGTTTCGACAGGGACCTCCTACGAGCAGTACTTC. It codes for CSVSTGTSYEQYF.

The chain employs TRBV9 and TRBJ2-5, with 9 bases matching TRBD2. This CDR3 is built from 16 residues. Losses at the gene ends were 0 bases for V and 0 bases for J; bases not matched to a gene: 3. The germline CDR1 and CDR2 sequences are SGDLS and YYNGEE. CDR3 protein: CASSVGRTSDQETQYF. The CDR3 DNA sequence: TGTGCCAGCAGCGTAGGTAGGACTAGCGACCAAGAGACCCAGTACTTC.

The chain has TRBV7-9 and TRBJ2-3; D is undetermined. The germline V and J ends were trimmed by 4 bases and 2 bases, with 10 bases remaining between them. The CDR3 contains 14 residues. Per germline, CDR1 SEHNR and CDR2 FQNEAQ (reference sequence). CDR3 nucleotides: TGTGCCAGCAGCTCAGACGGGTTCACAGATACGCAGTATTTT. Protein sequence: CASSSDGFTDTQYF.

This chain links TRBV10-3 with TRBJ2-1, with 9 nucleotides matching TRBD2. After removal of 5 bases from V and 10 bases from J, the junction contained 12 bases not matched to a gene. The CDR3 extends over 15 amino acids. The germline gives CDR1 ENHRY, CDR2 SYGVKD. CDR3 DNA sequence: TGTGCCATCAGTCGAGGGGGCGGGAGGGCCGGGGAGCAGTTCTTC. Amino acid sequence: CAISRGGGRAGEQFF.

The chain combines TRBV27 with TRBJ2-1; D not certain. The V end was cut by 1 base, the J end by 0 bases, with 7 bases between. In germline, CDR1 is MNHEY, CDR2 SMNVEV (reference sequence). The CDR3 is 15 residues long. CDR3 residues: CASSLFDGSYNEQFF. The CDR3 DNA is TGTGCCAGCAGTTTATTCGACGGCTCCTACAATGAGCAGTTCTTC.

V is TRBV9 and J is TRBJ2-5; D could derive from TRBD1 or TRBD2 (7 bases each). The CDR3 consists of 16 residues. The V end was cut by 0 bases, the J end by 4 bases, with 16 bases between. Germline CDR1 SGDLS, CDR2 YYNGEE. The CDR3 DNA is TGTGCCAGCAGCGTAGGGGAGGGGGCGCTCCCAGAGACCCAGTACTTC. It specifies CASSVGEGALPETQYF.

The genes are TRBV28 and TRBJ1-5, with D tentatively TRBD1 (5 bases). The CDR3 has 15 amino acids. V lost 8 bases and J lost 1, with 15 bases in between. The germline CDR1 and CDR2 sequences are MDHEN and SYDVKM. For the CDR3, the DNA is TGTGCCAGCGGGACCCTCGGGGGGAGCAATCAGCCCCAGCATTTT. Its protein is CASGTLGGSNQPQHF.

This chain joins TRBV28 and TRBJ1-5, with TRBD1 identical over 7 bases. The germline V gene has CDR1 MDHEN and CDR2 SYDVKM. V lost 4 bases, J lost 6 bases, and 6 bases stayed unmatched. The CDR3 extends over 14 amino acids. DNA for the CDR3: TGTGCCAGCAGTTCCCACAGGGGCGTTCAGCCCCAGCATTTT. This sequence encodes CASSSHRGVQPQHF.

The V and J genes are TRBV5-4 and TRBJ2-2; 9 bases fit TRBD2. V trimming: 4 bases; J trimming: 4 bases; junction bases outside the gene matches: 5. Germline-derived CDR1 and CDR2 are SGHNT and YYREEE (reference sequence). The CDR3 has 15 amino acids. The chain's CDR3 is CASSPLAGITGELFF. The CDR3 bases are TGTGCCAGCAGCCCCCTAGCGGGGATCACCGGGGAGCTGTTTTTT.

The chain combines TRBV11-2 with TRBJ2-2; no clear D. Looked up from germline, CDR1 is SGHAT and CDR2 is FQNNGV. The CDR3 loop spans 12 amino acids. The ends were cut back, 6 bases at V and 2 bases at J, with 4 bases in the middle. The CDR3 sequence is CASRYNTGELFF. CDR3 bases: TGTGCCAGCAGATACAACACCGGGGAGCTGTTTTTT. Filled out from reference TRBV11-2 and TRBJ2-2, the complete variable domain reads EAGVAQSPRYKIIEKRQSVAFWCNPISGHATLYWYQQILGQGPKLLIQFQNNGVVDDSQLPKDRFSAERLKGVDSTLKIQPAKLEDSAVYLCASRYNTGELFFGEGSRLTVL.

The chain links TRBV5-1 to TRBJ2-1, with D perhaps TRBD1 or TRBD2 (5 bases each). Trimming removed 4 bases at V and 5 bases at J, with 16 bases between. Germline V gives CDR1 SGHRS, CDR2 YFSETQ. The CDR3 loop spans 15 amino acids. CDR3 loop: CASSLDPGAHNEQFF. The CDR3 DNA reads TGCGCCAGCAGCCTCGACCCCGGGGCACACAATGAGCAGTTCTTC. Full variable domain (remainder filled in from reference TRBV5-1 and TRBJ2-1): KAGVTQTPRYLIKTRGQQVTLSCSPISGHRSVSWYQQTPGQGLQFLFEYFSETQRNKGNFPGRFSGRQFSNSRSEMNVSTLELGDSALYLCASSLDPGAHNEQFFGPGTRLTVL.